These T cell receptor beta chains were read from a single sample in a study. TCRdb ran MiXCR on the RT-PCR reads and lists one entry per CDR3 protein. The top ten hold roughly 3.6% of the sample, which has about 680,000 distinct CDR3 sequences, 14% seen once. The sequencing input was memory CD4+ T cells from blood. Source of these receptors: a female donor in good health, serving as a healthy control. CDR3s include the opening cysteine and the closing phenylalanine or tryptophan. D genes are given only for firm matches. Only part of the rows carry a size: once, few, many, or a class if the clone is expanded.

d_gene	len	v_gene	j_gene	abundance	CDR3nt	CDR3aa
TRBD1	15	TRBV28	TRBJ1-5	.	TGTGCCAGCTCGACAGGGGCGTATAGCAATCAGCCCCAGCATTTT	CASSTGAYSNQPQHF
TRBD1	13	TRBV11-2	TRBJ1-2	.	TGTGCCAGCAGCCCATGGGACAGCTATGGCTACACCTTC	CASSPWDSYGYTF
.	15	TRBV3-1	TRBJ1-1	.	TGTGCCAGCAGCCAATCGAGGGTGACGAACACTGAAGCTTTCTTT	CASSQSRVTNTEAFF
TRBD1	15	TRBV18	TRBJ1-1	many	TGTGCCAGCTCACCGGGACAGGGGGCCCTTACTGAAGCTTTCTTT	CASSPGQGALTEAFF
TRBD1	16	TRBV24-1	TRBJ2-3	.	TGTGCCACCAGTGATGCCCCCGGGACAGGGGGAAATACGCAGTATTTT	CATSDAPGTGGNTQYF
TRBD1	16	TRBV10-3	TRBJ2-7	few	TGTGCCATCAGCAAGACAGGGGGCGTTGATTCCTACGAGCAGTACTTC	CAISKTGGVDSYEQYF
TRBD2	14	TRBV28	TRBJ2-1	.	TGTGCCAGCAGACTCGGCGGGAGTCTCAATGAGCAGTTCTTC	CASRLGGSLNEQFF
TRBD2	16	TRBV7-3	TRBJ2-5	few	TGTGCCAGCAGCTTAAATCCTAGCGGAGACCAAGAGACCCAGTACTTC	CASSLNPSGDQETQYF
.	17	TRBV9	TRBJ2-3	.	TGTGCCAGGCTAACCACTTTCAGGGGCGATGGGCCAGATACGCAGTATTTT	CARLTTFRGDGPDTQYF
.	9	TRBV20-1	TRBJ2-3	many	TGCAGGCTCGCAGATACGCAGTATTTT	CRLADTQYF
.	14	TRBV7-9	TRBJ1-5	once	TGTGCCAGCAGCTCGGGTCCCGGCAGTCAGCCCCAGCATTTT	CASSSGPGSQPQHF
TRBD2	15	TRBV7-3	TRBJ2-3	few	TGTGCCAGCAGCTCTACTAGCGGGATTGGAGATACGCAGTATTTT	CASSSTSGIGDTQYF
.	12	TRBV20-1	TRBJ1-1	few	TGCAGTGCGGAGGGGTTGAACACTGAAGCTTTCTTT	CSAEGLNTEAFF
TRBD1	13	TRBV30	TRBJ1-2	.	TGTGCCTGGAACCGGGACAGGGGGCCTGGCTACACCTTC	CAWNRDRGPGYTF
TRBD2	15	TRBV24-1	TRBJ2-3	few	TGTGCCACCTCTGAGGCTAGCGGGAGGACAGATACGCAGTATTTT	CATSEASGRTDTQYF
TRBD1	14	TRBV7-8	TRBJ2-5	many	TGTGCCAGCAGCCGACAGGGGCGGCAAGAGACCCAGTACTTC	CASSRQGRQETQYF
.	13	TRBV24-1	TRBJ2-5	.	TGTGCCACCGGGGACTCATTCCAAGAGACCCAGTACTTC	CATGDSFQETQYF